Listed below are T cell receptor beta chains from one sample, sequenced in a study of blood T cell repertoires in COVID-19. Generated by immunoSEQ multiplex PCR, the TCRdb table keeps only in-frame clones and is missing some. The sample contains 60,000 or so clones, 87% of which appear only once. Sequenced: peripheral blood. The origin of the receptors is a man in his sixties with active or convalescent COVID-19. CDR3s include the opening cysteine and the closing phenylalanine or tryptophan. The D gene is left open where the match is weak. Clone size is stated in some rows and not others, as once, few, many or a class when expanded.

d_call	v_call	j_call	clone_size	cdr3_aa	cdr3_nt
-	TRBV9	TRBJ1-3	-	CASSVGLATSSGNTIYF	TGTGCCAGCAGCGTAGGGTTGGCCACAAGCTCTGGAAACACCATATATTTT
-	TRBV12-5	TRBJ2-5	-	CASGLIEETQYF	TGTGCTAGTGGTTTGATAGAAGAGACCCAGTACTTC
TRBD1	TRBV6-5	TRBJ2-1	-	CASSYSRGQNNEQFF	TGTGCCAGCAGTTACTCGAGGGGACAGAACAATGAGCAGTTCTTC
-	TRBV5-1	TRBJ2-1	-	CASSLISGNEQFF	TGCGCCAGCAGCTTAATAAGCGGCAATGAGCAGTTCTTC
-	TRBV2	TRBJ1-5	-	CASRFGQPVGRWQPQHF	TGTGCCAGCAGATTCGGACAGCCCGTTGGGAGATGGCAGCCCCAGCATTTT
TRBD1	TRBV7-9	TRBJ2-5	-	CASSLEQGTTETQYF	TGTGCCAGCAGCTTAGAACAGGGGACGACGGAGACCCAGTACTTC
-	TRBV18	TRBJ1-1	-	CASSPGGAEAFF	TGTGCCAGCTCACCAGGGGGGGCTGAAGCTTTCTTT
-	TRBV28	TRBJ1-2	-	CASLAEDYGYTF	TGTGCCAGCCTCGCGGAGGACTATGGCTACACCTTC
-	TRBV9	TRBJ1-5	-	CASSVGADSQPQHF	TGTGCCAGCAGCGTAGGGGCCGATAGTCAGCCCCAGCATTTT
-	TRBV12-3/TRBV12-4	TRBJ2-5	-	CASSFREVKTQYF	TGTGCCAGCAGTTTTCGGGAAGTGAAGACCCAGTACTTC
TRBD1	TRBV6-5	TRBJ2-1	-	CASSYRDRGPNEQFF	TGTGCCAGCAGTTACCGGGACAGGGGGCCGAATGAGCAGTTCTTC
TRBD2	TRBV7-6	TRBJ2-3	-	CASSLGGGTSATDTQYF	TGTGCCAGCAGCTTAGGAGGTGGGACTAGCGCCACAGATACGCAGTATTTT
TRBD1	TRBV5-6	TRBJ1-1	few	CASSWDRMNTEAFF	TGTGCCAGCAGCTGGGACAGAATGAACACTGAAGCTTTCTTT
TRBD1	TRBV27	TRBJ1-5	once	CASSRDRNSNQPQHF	TGTGCCAGCAGCCGGGACAGGAATAGCAATCAGCCCCAGCATTTT
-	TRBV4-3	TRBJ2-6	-	CASSQLSSRANVLTF	TGCGCCAGCAGCCAATTGAGTTCTAGGGCCAACGTCCTGACTTTC
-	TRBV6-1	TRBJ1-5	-	CASSESWTRNQPQHF	TGTGCCAGCAGTGAATCATGGACAAGGAATCAGCCCCAGCATTTT
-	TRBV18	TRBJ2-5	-	CASSPWRGEETQYF	TGTGCCAGCTCACCATGGCGGGGAGAAGAGACCCAGTACTTC
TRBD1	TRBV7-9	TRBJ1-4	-	CASSRVGTGYEKLFF	TGTGCCAGCAGCCGGGTCGGGACAGGGTACGAAAAACTGTTTTTT
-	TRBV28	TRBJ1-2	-	CASSLGGRAGYTF	TGTGCCAGCAGTTTAGGGGGGAGAGCTGGCTACACCTTC
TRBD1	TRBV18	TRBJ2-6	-	CASSPTPGQVQSGANVLTF	TGTGCCAGCTCACCTACCCCGGGACAGGTCCAATCTGGGGCCAACGTCCTGACTTTC
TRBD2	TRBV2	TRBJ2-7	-	CASRVAGGPFAYEQYF	TGTGCCAGCAGGGTAGCGGGAGGGCCATTTGCCTACGAGCAGTACTTC
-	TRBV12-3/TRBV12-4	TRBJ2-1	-	CASSLGGRAFF	TGTGCCAGCAGTTTAGGGGGCAGGGCGTTCTTC
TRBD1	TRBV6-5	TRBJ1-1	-	CASSSQGGAGEAFF	TGTGCCAGCAGTTCCCAGGGGGGCGCGGGTGAAGCTTTCTTT
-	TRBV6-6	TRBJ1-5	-	CASSLDSTNQPQHF	TGTGCCAGCAGTTTAGACAGTACTAATCAGCCCCAGCATTTT
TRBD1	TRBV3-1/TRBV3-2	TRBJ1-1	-	CASSQDPGTEEAFF	TGTGCCAGCAGCCAAGATCCGGGGACAGAAGAAGCTTTCTTT
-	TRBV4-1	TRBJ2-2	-	CASSQDRGWAGDTGELFF	TGCGCCAGCAGCCAAGATCGCGGCTGGGCAGGGGACACCGGGGAGCTGTTTTTT
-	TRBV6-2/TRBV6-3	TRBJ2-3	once	CASSLTRDTQYF	TGTGCCAGCAGTCTCACTAGGGATACGCAGTATTTT
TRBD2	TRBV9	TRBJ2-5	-	CASSGGLAGGRQETQYF	TGTGCCAGCAGCGGGGGACTAGCGGGAGGGAGGCAAGAGACCCAGTACTTC
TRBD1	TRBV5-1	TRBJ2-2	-	CASSWTPPVQGFSGELFF	TGCGCCAGCAGCTGGACTCCTCCGGTACAGGGGTTTTCCGGGGAGCTGTTTTTT
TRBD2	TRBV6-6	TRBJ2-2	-	CASSYKRERSGELFF	TGTGCCAGCAGTTACAAGCGGGAAAGGTCCGGGGAGCTGTTTTTT
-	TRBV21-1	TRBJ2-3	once	CASSKQGTDTQYF	TGTGCCAGCAGCAAACAGGGGACAGATACGCAGTATTTT
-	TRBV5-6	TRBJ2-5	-	CASSNLQYQETQYF	TGTGCCAGCAGCAACCTACAGTACCAAGAGACCCAGTACTTC
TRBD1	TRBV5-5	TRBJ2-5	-	CASRFGAGGVQETQYF	TGTGCCAGCCGATTCGGAGCAGGGGGTGTCCAAGAGACCCAGTACTTC
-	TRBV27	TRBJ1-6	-	CASRGGVSPLHF	TGTGCCAGCAGGGGGGGGGTCTCACCCCTCCACTTT
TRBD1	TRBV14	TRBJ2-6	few	CASSPTGARSGANVLTF	TGTGCCAGCAGCCCGACAGGGGCCCGCTCTGGGGCCAACGTCCTGACTTTC
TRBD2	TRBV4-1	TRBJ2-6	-	CASSQSKRGFSGANVLTF	TGCGCCAGCAGCCAGAGCAAGCGGGGGTTCTCTGGGGCCAACGTCCTGACTTTC
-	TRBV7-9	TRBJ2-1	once	CASSLRGDYNEQFF	TGTGCCAGCAGCTTGCGCGGAGACTACAATGAGCAGTTCTTC
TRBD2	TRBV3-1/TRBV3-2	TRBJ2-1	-	CASSQGTGRGPYNEQFF	TGTGCCAGCAGCCAAGGTACCGGGAGGGGTCCCTACAATGAGCAGTTCTTC
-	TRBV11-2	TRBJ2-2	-	CASSSWTGLNTGELFF	TGTGCCAGCAGCTCCTGGACGGGACTGAACACCGGGGAGCTGTTTTTT
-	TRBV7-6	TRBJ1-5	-	CASSLARGGSNQPQHF	TGTGCCAGCAGCTTAGCGCGGGGAGGTAGTAATCAGCCCCAGCATTTT
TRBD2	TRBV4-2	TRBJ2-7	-	CASRKATSGSAYEQYF	TGTGCCAGCAGGAAGGCGACTAGCGGGAGCGCCTACGAGCAGTACTTC
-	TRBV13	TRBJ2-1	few	CASSLDRTVPNNEQFF	TGTGCCAGCAGCTTAGATAGGACAGTGCCAAACAATGAGCAGTTCTTC